This entry lists 3 T cell receptor beta chains sequenced from one sample in a study of Ad26.COV2.S vaccination and SARS-CoV-2 variants. The treatment here: some 20 received Ad26.COV2.S at low or high dose, single or two shots; 5 received placebo; per-sample allocation not given. Samples analyzed were those drawn on day 63 after the first vaccine or placebo injection. TCRdb's table, derived via immunoSEQ multiplex PCR, lists solely in-frame clones and lacks some. Here the sample spans 400,000 to 500,000 clones, 75% to 90% being singletons. The sample in question was peripheral blood, obtained in a trial of Ad26.COV2.S vaccine versus placebo. The receptors were gathered from a person aged 18 to 59 who received the Ad26.COV2.S COVID-19 vaccine or a placebo.

V gene TRBV7-9 combines with J gene TRBJ1-2, with 8 bases fitting TRBD1. Germline assignment: CDR1 SEHNR and CDR2 FQNEAQ (reference sequence). J lost 7 bases, V lost 5 bases, and 9 bases had no gene match. This CDR3 has 14 residues. The CDR3 DNA is TGTGCCAGCAGCCCTGGACAGGGCTACGCTGGCTACACCTTC. Encoded protein: CASSPGQGYAGYTF.

V is TRBV27 and J is TRBJ2-5, with D possibly being TRBD2 (6 bases). V was cut by 9 bases and J by 3 bases, with 17 bases left in between. Looked up from germline, CDR1 is MNHEY and CDR2 is SMNVEV (reference sequence). The CDR3 loop spans 14 amino acids. The DNA of the CDR3 is TGTGCCAGTCACCCCGACGGGGGTGAAGAGACCCAGTACTTC. Amino acid sequence: CASHPDGGEETQYF.

The chain uses TRBV7-3 and TRBJ1-1, with a tentative D call TRBD1 (5 bases). Germline loops: CDR1 SGHTA, CDR2 FQGTGA. V gave up 4 bases and J gave up 1 base, with 16 bases separating them. This CDR3 comprises 16 residues. The CDR3 bases are TGTGCCAGCAGCTCCCTGGGGGGTGCGGGGAACACTGAAGCTTTCTTT. This codes for CASSSLGGAGNTEAFF.